Following are 24 T cell receptor beta chains from one sample sequenced in a study of CD8+CD57+ T cells in acquired aplastic anemia. Patients chosen for sequencing had shown CD8+CD57+ cell expansion by flow cytometry. Genomic DNA served as template for TCR beta VDJ and CDR3 profiling. One entry per CDR3 protein results from TCRdb running MiXCR on the reads. The profile shows 250,000 to 300,000 distinct CDR3 sequences, under 60% of them singletons. The source material was sorted CD4+, CD8+, or CD8+CD57+ T cells (not recorded which) from PBMCs. The receptors come from a human donor with aplastic anemia.

The chain couples TRBV6-4 to TRBJ2-3; TRBD2 agrees at 10 bases. Germline CDR1 MRHNA, CDR2 SNTAGT. The CDR3 totals 15 residues. V shed 2 bases, J shed 4 bases, and the junction held 3 bases outside the gene matches. The CDR3 here is CASSDRTSGADTQYF. CDR3 DNA sequence: TGTGCCAGCAGTGACAGGACTAGCGGAGCAGATACGCAGTATTTT.

In its sample, this clonotype was seen many times. This chain links TRBV7-9 with TRBJ2-5, with 12 nucleotides matching TRBD2. The V and J ends lost 0 bases and 4 bases, in that order; junction bases with no gene match: 21. The CDR3 extends over 22 amino acids. The germline V gene encodes CDR1 SEHNR and CDR2 FQNEAQ (reference sequence). The CDR3 DNA follows: TGTGCCAGCAGCTTAGCAAATCGGGCCTTTGGACTAGCGGGACAAGTGGTAGAGACCCAGTACTTC. Its protein product is CASSLANRAFGLAGQVVETQYF.

Of note for this clonotype: A much larger clone lies a single base off, so this may be a read error. The CDR3 does not end in the conserved phenylalanine or tryptophan, so this is likely a read error. The V call is TRBV6-5, the J call TRBJ1-1; possible D gene TRBD1, 5 bases. Germline lookup yields CDR1 MNHEY and CDR2 SVGAGI. V lost 6 bases and J 5 bases, leaving 19 bases between the germline ends. The CDR3 is made up of 15 amino acids. CDR3 residues: CASRIQGRPTTEAFS. CDR3 DNA: TGTGCCAGCAGAATTCAGGGCCGCCCAACGACTGAAGCTTTCTCT.

The genes are TRBV7-8 and TRBJ1-1; D unresolved. The CDR3 loop spans 13 amino acids. V lost 3 bases and J 6 bases, leaving 11 bases between the germline ends. CDR1 is SGHVS, CDR2 FQNEAQ, per germline. The CDR3 DNA reads as TGTGCCAGCAGCTTGGCGAGGGAACCTGAAGCTTTCTTT. Its translation is CASSLAREPEAFF.

Worth noting for this clonotype: Likely a read error: the CDR3 ends without its conserved phenylalanine or tryptophan. V usage is TRBV15 and J usage is TRBJ1-1; 8 positions match TRBD1. The CDR3 is 15 residues long. The V gene end was trimmed by 4 bases and the J gene end by 1 base; junction bases not matched to a gene: 5. The germline gives CDR1 LNHNV, CDR2 YYDKDF (reference sequence). The CDR3 is CATSTTGQGNTEAFL. DNA for the CDR3: TGTGCCACCAGCACCACAGGACAGGGGAACACTGAAGCTTTCCTT.

This clonotype was detected only once. The chain joins TRBV20-1 to TRBJ2-3; 9 bases line up with TRBD2. J was trimmed by 6 bases and V by 3 bases; bases with no gene match: 7. The CDR3 contains 14 residues. Germline CDR1 reads DFQATT; CDR2 reads SNEGSKA (reference sequence). As DNA, the CDR3 is TGCAGTGCTAGGGTTGCGGGAGGGCCGGATACGCAGTATTTT. Protein product: CSARVAGGPDTQYF.

In the case of this clonotype: A junction boundary mismatches the germline segment, possibly from a read error. The V call is TRBV20-1, the J call TRBJ1-1; 10 bases are a match to TRBD1. Germline-derived CDR1 and CDR2 are DFQATT and SNEGSKA (reference sequence). The CDR3 is 13 amino acids. As DNA, the CDR3 is TGCAGTGCTAGTTCGACAGGGGGCACTGAGGCTTTCTTT. This translates into CSASSTGGTEAFF.

This clonotype was detected many times. The V gene is TRBV5-1, the J gene TRBJ2-3; weak D call: TRBD2 (6 bases). Germline assignment: CDR1 SGHRS and CDR2 YFSETQ. V lost 0 bases, J lost 5 bases, and 10 bases lay in between. The CDR3 has 14 residues. The CDR3: CASSLGGDIDTQYF. In DNA form, the CDR3 reads TGCGCCAGCAGCTTGGGGGGGGATATAGATACGCAGTATTTT.

This clonotype was observed many times. The chain couples TRBV18 to TRBJ2-5; perhaps TRBD2 as D (6 bases). Trimming took off 3 bases at V and 5 bases at J, with 10 bases between the two ends. CDR3 length: 13 amino acids. Per the germline V gene, CDR1 is KGHSH and CDR2 is LQKENI. For the CDR3, the DNA is TGTGCCAGCTCACCGTACAGCGGGGAGACCCAGTACTTC. Translation: CASSPYSGETQYF.

The rearrangement uses TRBV2 and TRBJ2-3; 8 nucleotides match TRBD1. The CDR3 sequence is 11 residues long. Germline V lookup: CDR1 SNHLY, CDR2 FYNNEI. Trimming removed 5 bases from V and 11 bases from J; junction bases left unmatched: 3. CDR3 in DNA: TGTGCCAGCAGTCCGGGACAGGAGCAGTATTTT. Its translation: CASSPGQEQYF.

This rearrangement joins TRBV7-2 to TRBJ1-5; D possibly corresponds to TRBD1 (5 bases). In germline, CDR1 is SGHTA, CDR2 FQGNSA. This CDR3 is built from 15 residues. V gave up 8 bases and J gave up 3 bases, with 17 bases separating them. The CDR3: CASQGQAHNNQPQHF. CDR3 sequence (DNA): TGTGCCAGCCAGGGTCAGGCACATAACAATCAGCCCCAGCATTTT. The variable domain in full, completed from reference TRBV7-2 and TRBJ1-5, reads GAGVSQSPSNKVTEKGKDVELRCDPISGHTALYWYRQSLGQGLEFLIYFQGNSAPDKSGLPSDRFSAERTGGSVSTLTIQRTQQEDSAVYLCASQGQAHNNQPQHFGDGTRLSIL.

The chain employs TRBV6-5 and TRBJ1-2; 7 bases agree with TRBD1. CDR1 is MNHEY, CDR2 SVGAGI, per germline. The V gene end was trimmed by 5 bases and the J gene end by 4 bases; junction bases not matched to a gene: 4. This CDR3 is built from 13 residues. The CDR3 loop reads CASSEGDSYGYTF. The CDR3 bases are TGTGCCAGCAGTGAAGGGGACAGCTATGGCTACACCTTC.

This clonotype was recorded a few times. The genes are TRBV18 and TRBJ2-2; D not certain. Germline CDR1 reads KGHSH; CDR2 reads LQKENI. Trimming took off 2 bases at V and 2 bases at J, with 9 bases between the two ends. This CDR3 contains 15 residues. CDR3 bases: TGTGCCAGCTCACCATCGGCAGTAAACACCGGGGAGCTGTTTTTT. This translates into CASSPSAVNTGELFF.

The V and J genes are TRBV29-1 and TRBJ1-1; D unresolved. Trimming took off 5 bases at V and 0 bases at J, with 7 bases between the two ends. Looked up from germline, CDR1 is SQVTM and CDR2 is ANQGSEA. The CDR3 contains 12 residues. The CDR3 nucleotides are TGCAGCGTTAGGAAAATGAACACTGAAGCTTTCTTT. This gives the protein CSVRKMNTEAFF.

The V and J genes are TRBV7-6 and TRBJ2-1; 10 bases line up with TRBD2. The V gene end was trimmed by 5 bases and the J gene end by 2 bases; junction bases not matched to a gene: 3. The CDR3 sequence is 15 residues long. In germline, CDR1 is SGHVS, CDR2 FNYEAQ. CDR3 sequence: CASSDSGRPYNEQFF. The CDR3 nucleotides read TGTGCCAGCAGCGATAGCGGGAGGCCCTACAATGAGCAGTTCTTC.

The chain couples TRBV5-1 to TRBJ2-2; 15 nucleotides align to TRBD2. CDR3 length: 18 amino acids. The germline gives CDR1 SGHRS, CDR2 YFSETQ. V lost 3 bases to trimming and J lost 4 bases; unmatched junction nucleotides: 7. CDR3 bases: TGCGCCAGCAGCTACGGACTAGCGGGAGGGCCGGTCACCGGGGAGCTGTTTTTT. Amino acid sequence: CASSYGLAGGPVTGELFF.

This clonotype was recorded a few times. The rearrangement links TRBV24-1 to TRBJ2-7; D gene uncertain. The length of the CDR3 is 13 residues. Germline assignment: CDR1 KGHDR and CDR2 SFDVKD. V was shortened by 3 bases and J by 3 bases, with 8 bases between the two germline ends. The CDR3 sequence: CATSDPSVYEQYF. Here the CDR3 DNA reads TGTGCCACCAGTGATCCCTCAGTCTACGAGCAGTACTTC.

This clonotype was seen at least ten times. The chain joins TRBV7-3 to TRBJ1-1; D gene unclear. The CDR3 sequence is 13 residues long. Trimming took off 1 base at V and 0 bases at J, with 3 bases between the two ends. Germline CDR1 reads SGHTA; CDR2 reads FQGTGA. The CDR3 region has the DNA TGTGCCAGCAGCTTAAGGCTGAACACTGAAGCTTTCTTT. It encodes CASSLRLNTEAFF. Combining the CDR3 with reference TRBV7-3 and TRBJ1-1 gives the whole variable domain GAGVSQTPSNKVTEKGKYVELRCDPISGHTALYWYRQSLGQGPEFLIYFQGTGAADDSGLPNDRFFAVRPEGSVSTLKIQRTERGDSAVYLCASSLRLNTEAFFGQGTRLTVV.

The chain has TRBV29-1 and TRBJ1-1; 7 positions agree with TRBD1. Germline CDR1 is SQVTM and CDR2 is ANQGSEA. The CDR3 extends over 14 amino acids. With V trimmed by 4 bases and J by 0 bases, 5 bases remained unmatched. CDR3 nucleotides: TGCAGCGTTGGTTTTGGACAGGTGAACACTGAAGCTTTCTTT. Translating it yields CSVGFGQVNTEAFF. The full variable domain, rest sourced from reference TRBV29-1 and TRBJ1-1, is SAVISQKPSRDICQRGTSLTIQCQVDSQVTMMFWYRQQPGQSLTLIATANQGSEATYESGFVIDKFPISRPNLTFSTLTVSNMSPEDSSIYLCSVGFGQVNTEAFFGQGTRLTVV.

The chain carries TRBV24-1 and TRBJ2-1; D could derive from TRBD1 or TRBD2 (5 bases each). V lost 5 bases and J 5 bases, leaving 15 bases between the germline ends. CDR1 and CDR2 from the germline V gene are KGHDR and SFDVKD. The CDR3 sequence is 15 residues long. For the CDR3, the DNA is TGTGCCACCAGTGCTAGCCGGGACGTACACAATGAGCAGTTCTTC. Its protein product is CATSASRDVHNEQFF.

This clonotype was seen many times. The J gene is TRBJ2-1, the V gene TRBV2; TRBD2 matches 10 bases. The CDR3 has 14 amino acids. Trimming cost V 7 bases and J 7 bases; bases outside gene matches: 7. Looked up from germline, CDR1 is SNHLY and CDR2 is FYNNEI. Here the CDR3 DNA reads TGTGCCAGCAAAGTAGCGGGAGGTTTTAATGAGCAGTTCTTC. This translates into CASKVAGGFNEQFF.

This clonotype was seen many times. The chain uses TRBV6-1 and TRBJ2-2; 8 bases match TRBD2. The V gene end was trimmed by 4 bases and the J gene end by 0 bases; junction bases not matched to a gene: 4. There are 16 residues in the CDR3. The germline V gene has CDR1 MNHNS and CDR2 SASEGT. The CDR3 loop reads CASSVGGGSNTGELFF. The CDR3 bases are TGTGCCAGCAGTGTGGGCGGGGGGTCGAACACCGGGGAGCTGTTTTTT.

This chain links TRBV7-9 with TRBJ2-3, with 7 bases lining up with TRBD2. The germline CDR1 and CDR2 sequences are SEHNR and FQNEAQ (reference sequence). V lost 5 bases to trimming and J lost 4 bases; unmatched junction nucleotides: 9. This CDR3 has 15 amino acids. CDR3 nucleotide sequence: TGTGCCAGCAGCCCTGGGACTACCTTCGCAGATACGCAGTATTTT. Translation: CASSPGTTFADTQYF.

This clonotype occurred a few times. One end of the junction varies from germline; a read error may be responsible. The gene calls are TRBV20-1 and TRBJ2-7, with 14 bases that match TRBD2. CDR3 length: 12 residues. Germline CDR1 and CDR2: DFQATT and SNEGSKA (reference sequence). The CDR3 loop reads CSAAGLAGASNF. CDR3 bases: TGCAGTGCTGCGGGACTAGCGGGGGCCTCCAACTTC.